These 27 T cell receptor beta chains were sequenced from one sample in a study of cytomegalovirus exposure and HLA in healthy donors. This PCR relied on a set of 60 Vbeta primers and 13 Jbeta primers. Data came from immunoSEQ multiplex PCR; TCRdb stores just in-frame clones and leaves some out. The sample contains about 160,000 clones, 70% to 90% of which appear only once. The specimen was PBMCs. The receptors here all came from a young man in good health and CMV-seropositive.

V usage is TRBV7-2 and J usage is TRBJ2-3, with a weak D call TRBD2 (5 bases). Trimming shortened V by 0 bases and J by 1 base, and 11 bases separated the two germline ends. The CDR3 has 16 residues. Germline CDR1 reads SGHTA; CDR2 reads FQGNSA. In DNA form, the CDR3 reads TGTGCCAGCAGCTTAGCGTCGGGGATTGGCACAGATACGCAGTATTTT. It specifies CASSLASGIGTDTQYF.

J is TRBJ1-6 and V is TRBV7-3; 8 bases agree with TRBD1. With 4 bases clipped from V and 8 bases from J, the junction kept 7 bases outside the gene matches. Germline CDR1 is SGHTA and CDR2 is FQGTGA. This CDR3 comprises 15 residues. The CDR3 DNA reads as TGTGCCAGCAGCTCCAGCGGACAGGGTTATTCACCCCTCCACTTT. Amino acids: CASSSSGQGYSPLHF.

The chain has TRBV5-1 and TRBJ1-2, with D hard to call. Looked up from germline, CDR1 is SGHRS and CDR2 is YFSETQ. CDR3 length: 13 amino acids. The V end was cut by 4 bases, the J end by 6 bases, with 13 bases between. As DNA, the CDR3 is TGCGCCAGCAGCCGGAACGGCGGCGATGGCTACACCTTC. Residues: CASSRNGGDGYTF. The full variable domain, in which reference TRBV5-1 and TRBJ1-2 provide the parts outside the CDR3, is KAGVTQTPRYLIKTRGQQVTLSCSPISGHRSVSWYQQTPGQGLQFLFEYFSETQRNKGNFPGRFSGRQFSNSRSEMNVSTLELGDSALYLCASSRNGGDGYTFGSGTRLTVV.

The chain recombines TRBV14 with TRBJ1-2; a weak D match, TRBD1 (5 bases). CDR1 and CDR2 from the germline V gene are SGHDN and FVKESK. The CDR3 is 14 amino acids. Trimming removed 4 bases from V and 3 bases from J, with 12 bases in between. The CDR3 region is CASSPSGTYYGYTF. CDR3 nucleotide sequence: TGTGCCAGCAGCCCCTCCGGGACTTACTATGGCTACACCTTC.

This clone occurred a few times. The genes are TRBV19 and TRBJ1-1; a possible D gene is TRBD1 (5 bases). V was pared by 7 bases and J by 1 base, with 10 bases between. Germline CDR1 and CDR2: LNHDA and SQIVND (reference sequence). The CDR3 has 13 residues. The chain's CDR3 is CASNSRANTEAFF. The CDR3 nucleotides are TGTGCCAGTAACAGCAGGGCGAACACTGAAGCTTTCTTT. Based on the CDR3 plus reference TRBV19 and TRBJ1-1, the full variable domain is DGGITQSPKYLFRKEGQNVTLSCEQNLNHDAMYWYRQDPGQGLRLIYYSQIVNDFQKGDIAEGYSVSREKKESFPLTVTSAQKNPTAFYLCASNSRANTEAFFGQGTRLTVV.

The chain joins TRBV9 to TRBJ2-3, with D tentatively TRBD1 (5 bases). In germline, CDR1 is SGDLS, CDR2 YYNGEE. Between the trimmed V and J ends, which lost 4 bases and 0 bases, there was a span of 15 bases. The CDR3 is 16 amino acids. CDR3: CASSPQQVPSTDTQYF. The DNA of the CDR3 is TGTGCCAGCAGCCCTCAACAGGTGCCTAGCACAGATACGCAGTATTTT. Variable domain in full (rest from reference TRBV9 and TRBJ2-3): DSGVTQTPKHLITATGQRVTLRCSPRSGDLSVYWYQQSLDQGLQFLIQYYNGEERAKGNILERFSAQQFPDLHSELNLSSLELGDSALYFCASSPQQVPSTDTQYFGPGTRLTVL.

On this clone itself: The CDR3 does not end in the conserved phenylalanine or tryptophan, so this is likely a read error. This chain links TRBV6-5 with TRBJ2-3; weak D call: TRBD2 (6 bases). V lost 6 bases, J lost 6 bases, and 7 bases lay in between. In germline, CDR1 is MNHEY, CDR2 SVGAGI. The CDR3 totals 11 residues. DNA for the CDR3: TGTGCCAGCAGAACTAGCGATACGCAGTATTCT. It translates to CASRTSDTQYS.

This chain uses TRBV18 with TRBJ1-1; D gene unclear. This CDR3 comprises 14 residues. CDR1 and CDR2 (germline): KGHSH, LQKENI. V lost 5 bases and J 3 bases, leaving 13 bases between the germline ends. For the CDR3, the DNA is TGTGCCAGCTCAGCCGACATAGGCGACACTGAAGCTTTCTTT. Translation: CASSADIGDTEAFF.

This clone was found once. The gene calls are TRBV5-1 and TRBJ1-4; D perhaps matches TRBD1 (5 bases). The germline gives CDR1 SGHRS, CDR2 YFSETQ. With 4 bases removed from V and 3 bases from J, the gap between germline ends came to 13 bases. CDR3 size: 15 residues. The CDR3 sequence: CASSQNAGSNEKLFF. Written as DNA, the CDR3 is TGCGCCAGCAGCCAGAACGCAGGGTCTAATGAAAAACTGTTTTTT. The entire variable domain, with the rest obtained from reference TRBV5-1 and TRBJ1-4, is as follows: KAGVTQTPRYLIKTRGQQVTLSCSPISGHRSVSWYQQTPGQGLQFLFEYFSETQRNKGNFPGRFSGRQFSNSRSEMNVSTLELGDSALYLCASSQNAGSNEKLFFGSGTQLSVL.

This clone was detected only once. The V gene is TRBV5-1, the J gene TRBJ2-5; 8 nucleotides agree with TRBD2. In germline, CDR1 is SGHRS, CDR2 YFSETQ. The CDR3 spans 15 residues. Unmatched junction bases numbered 7, after V lost 5 bases and J lost 1 base. The CDR3 is CASSTAGAAQETQYF. CDR3 bases: TGCGCCAGCAGTACAGCGGGGGCGGCCCAAGAGACCCAGTACTTC.

The chain employs TRBV11-3 and TRBJ2-5; 15 bases fit TRBD2. Trimming cost V 3 bases and J 2 bases; bases outside gene matches: 13. CDR1 is SGHNT and CDR2 is YENEEA in the germline V gene. The length of the CDR3 is 20 residues. For the CDR3, the DNA is TGTGCCAGCAGCTTCGATCCGGGACTAGCGGGGGGCCAATCTCAAGAGACCCAGTACTTC. This gives the protein CASSFDPGLAGGQSQETQYF.

The V and J genes are TRBV10-3 and TRBJ2-5; 9 positions match TRBD2. V lost 4 bases and J lost 3; bases outside the gene matches: 9. Germline loops: CDR1 ENHRY, CDR2 SYGVKD. The CDR3 extends over 16 amino acids. The CDR3 nucleotides are TGTGCCATCAGTGCCCCCCCGTCTAGCGGGGAAGAGACCCAGTACTTC. Protein sequence: CAISAPPSSGEETQYF.

The rearrangement joins TRBV10-3 to TRBJ2-5, with 7 bases that match TRBD2. CDR3 length: 15 residues. The V gene end was trimmed by 3 bases and the J gene end by 1 base; junction bases not matched to a gene: 5. Germline CDR1 ENHRY, CDR2 SYGVKD. The CDR3 loop reads CAISDRSGVQETQYF. CDR3 DNA sequence: TGTGCCATCAGTGACCGCAGCGGGGTCCAAGAGACCCAGTACTTC.

In this sample, this clone turned up a few times. This chain uses TRBV5-1 with TRBJ2-3; D unresolved. V was clipped by 0 bases and J by 4 bases, with 12 bases between them. The CDR3 has 15 residues. CDR1 is SGHRS, CDR2 YFSETQ, per germline. This CDR3 is CASSLGNEVADTQYF. The CDR3 DNA reads as TGCGCCAGCAGCTTGGGGAATGAGGTGGCAGATACGCAGTATTTT.

The rearrangement uses TRBV5-1 and TRBJ2-7, with 9 bases matching TRBD2. Germline CDR1 and CDR2: SGHRS and YFSETQ. Trimming removed 6 bases from V and 6 bases from J; junction bases left unmatched: 10. This CDR3 region has 14 residues. CDR3 protein: CASTWGGGASEQYF. The CDR3 bases are TGCGCCAGCACTTGGGGCGGGGGGGCGAGCGAGCAGTACTTC. Using reference TRBV5-1 and TRBJ2-7 for the parts outside the CDR3, the full variable domain is KAGVTQTPRYLIKTRGQQVTLSCSPISGHRSVSWYQQTPGQGLQFLFEYFSETQRNKGNFPGRFSGRQFSNSRSEMNVSTLELGDSALYLCASTWGGGASEQYFGPGTRLTVT.

The chain carries TRBV7-9 and TRBJ1-5, with 8 bases fitting TRBD1. Germline CDR1 SEHNR, CDR2 FQNEAQ (reference sequence). With 5 bases clipped from V and 6 bases from J, the junction kept 6 bases outside the gene matches. CDR3 length equals 14 residues. CDR3 protein: CASSLTGEGQPQHF. As DNA, the CDR3 is TGTGCCAGCAGCCTGACAGGGGAAGGTCAGCCCCAGCATTTT.

The chain combines TRBV7-9 with TRBJ1-1, with TRBD1 identical over 12 bases. V dropped 4 bases and J dropped 0; count of bases not matched to a gene: 6. The CDR3 runs to 17 residues. Germline V lookup: CDR1 SEHNR, CDR2 FQNEAQ (reference sequence). DNA of the CDR3: TGTGCCAGCAGCTCGTGGGGACAGGGGGCTGTGAACACTGAAGCTTTCTTT. Its translation: CASSSWGQGAVNTEAFF.

J is TRBJ2-2 and V is TRBV6-1; D is unresolved. CDR1 is MNHNS, CDR2 SASEGT, per germline. The CDR3 loop spans 14 amino acids. Trimming removed 4 bases at V and 2 bases at J, with 8 bases between. In nucleotides, the CDR3 is TGTGCCAGCAGTGTTCAGATTAACACCGGGGAGCTGTTTTTT. This translates into CASSVQINTGELFF.

This sequence joins TRBV6-5 and TRBJ1-2, with D possibly being TRBD1 (6 bases). Germline assignment: CDR1 MNHEY and CDR2 SVGAGI. This CDR3 is 13 amino acids long. Trimming stripped 7 bases from V and 3 bases from J, with 12 bases between. The CDR3 coding sequence is TGTGCCAGCAAACGGGACAATCACTATGGCTACACCTTC. Residues: CASKRDNHYGYTF.

The chain carries TRBV4-3 and TRBJ2-3; 10 bases are a match to TRBD2. CDR1 and CDR2 (germline): LGHNA, YSLEER. V shed 6 bases, J shed 0 bases, and the junction held 3 bases outside the gene matches. This CDR3 comprises 15 residues. This CDR3 is CASRSAGGSTDTQYF. The DNA of the CDR3 is TGCGCCAGCAGATCAGCGGGGGGGAGCACAGATACGCAGTATTTT.

This clone was counted a few times. The rearrangement joins TRBV10-2 to TRBJ2-2; possibly TRBD1 for D (6 bases). The CDR3 covers 12 residues. The V gene's germline CDR1 is WSHSY and CDR2 SAAADI. V was clipped by 9 bases and J by 4 bases, with 9 bases between them. The CDR3 DNA reads TGCGCCAGTCCAGGGGTCACCGGGGAGCTGTTTTTT. Its protein is CASPGVTGELFF.

The chain combines TRBV18 with TRBJ1-4; D not certain. V lost 3 bases, J lost 0 bases, and 11 bases lay in between. Germline V lookup: CDR1 KGHSH, CDR2 LQKENI. The CDR3 contains 16 residues. Here the CDR3 reads CASSPIRGTTNEKLFF. The CDR3 coding sequence is TGTGCCAGCTCACCCATTCGCGGGACAACTAATGAAAAACTGTTTTTT.

The chain uses TRBV18 and TRBJ2-7, with 7 bases lining up with TRBD1. V was pared by 8 bases and J by 0 bases, with 4 bases of the junction left unmatched. This CDR3 contains 13 residues. CDR1 is KGHSH, CDR2 LQKENI, per germline. DNA of the CDR3: TGTGCCAGCACGACAGGGATCTCCTACGAGCAGTACTTC. It codes for CASTTGISYEQYF.

The chain is built from TRBV30 and TRBJ2-1, with TRBD1 identical over 8 bases. Losses at the gene ends were 7 bases for V and 7 bases for J; bases not matched to a gene: 12. Looked up from germline, CDR1 is GTSNPN and CDR2 is SVGIG (reference sequence). This CDR3 spans 14 amino acids. This chain's CDR3 is CAYQDRAGRNEQFF. CDR3 bases: TGTGCCTACCAGGACAGGGCTGGGAGGAATGAGCAGTTCTTC.

The V call is TRBV6-5, the J call TRBJ1-1; D gene unclear. Germline V lookup: CDR1 MNHEY, CDR2 SVGAGI. The CDR3 has 14 amino acids. Trimming removed 2 bases from V and 1 base from J, with 8 bases in between. CDR3 nucleotides: TGTGCCAGCAGTTACGCCCGGTGGAACACTGAAGCTTTCTTT. Its translation: CASSYARWNTEAFF.

The sample holds a few counts of this clone. This chain links TRBV4-3 with TRBJ2-5; TRBD2 is a possible D gene (5 bases). The V and J ends lost 0 bases and 1 base respectively, with 12 bases between them. CDR1 LGHNA and CDR2 YSLEER come from the germline V gene. The CDR3 has 16 residues. The CDR3 here is CASSQDLGGSQETQYF. The CDR3 nucleotides are TGCGCCAGCAGCCAAGATCTGGGCGGGTCCCAAGAGACCCAGTACTTC.

The rearrangement links TRBV14 to TRBJ2-3; 8 bases align to TRBD2. J gave up 0 bases and V 4 bases, and 6 bases lay outside the gene matches. The CDR3 has 16 residues. From germline, CDR1 is SGHDN and CDR2 FVKESK. This CDR3 is CASSPTGGGSTDTQYF. CDR3 DNA: TGTGCCAGCAGCCCGACCGGGGGGGGAAGCACAGATACGCAGTATTTT.